The 17 T cell receptor beta chains below all came from one sample that was sequenced in a study of control samples from healthy donors and cancer patients. Method: immunoSEQ multiplex PCR; TCRdb's copy keeps in-frame clones and lacks some. The table has about 50,000 clones, 95% to 96% seen once; the top ten hold 1.5% to 2%. Sequencing was done on a sample of blood. Receptors were obtained from a woman aged 25 to 39 in good health.

J is TRBJ2-2 and V is TRBV2, with no clear D. The CDR3 spans 15 residues. The ends were cut back, 6 bases at V and 3 bases at J, with 14 bases in the middle. Germline assignment: CDR1 SNHLY and CDR2 FYNNEI. The CDR3 here is CASRASFIYTGELFF. CDR3 DNA sequence: TGTGCCAGCAGAGCGTCATTTATCTACACCGGGGAGCTGTTTTTT.

V usage is TRBV27 and J usage is TRBJ2-7, with 8 bases fitting TRBD1. Germline CDR1 reads MNHEY; CDR2 reads SMNVEV (reference sequence). V trimming: 6 bases; J trimming: 0 bases; junction bases outside the gene matches: 1. The CDR3 is made up of 13 amino acids. CDR3 DNA sequence: TGTGCCAGCAGGACAGGGGACTCCTACGAGCAGTACTTC. Translated, it gives CASRTGDSYEQYF.

This clone was observed a single time. J is TRBJ2-7 and V is TRBV2, with D possibly being TRBD2 (5 bases). Trimming removed 2 bases from V and 2 bases from J, with 16 bases in between. Germline V gene lookup returns CDR1 SNHLY and CDR2 FYNNEI. The CDR3 runs 16 residues. In DNA form, the CDR3 reads TGTGCCAGCAGTGAAAAGTTCGGGGAATTGGCCTACGAGCAGTACTTC. Translated: CASSEKFGELAYEQYF.

This rearrangement joins TRBV7-8 to TRBJ1-1; 7 nucleotides line up with TRBD1. CDR1 is SGHVS, CDR2 FQNEAQ, per germline. V lost 5 bases to trimming and J lost 4 bases; unmatched junction nucleotides: 10. The CDR3 has 15 amino acids. The DNA of the CDR3 is TGTGCCAGCAGCCCCAGACAGGGTCCGAGCACTGAAGCTTTCTTT. It encodes CASSPRQGPSTEAFF.

The V call is TRBV9, the J call TRBJ2-5, with 11 bases that match TRBD2. Germline trimming cut 4 bases from V and 2 bases from J; bases unmatched to any gene: 7. The CDR3 contains 16 residues. Looked up from germline, CDR1 is SGDLS and CDR2 is YYNGEE. This chain's CDR3 is CASSSHGTSGQETQYF. In DNA, the CDR3 is TGTGCCAGCAGCTCCCACGGGACTAGCGGACAAGAGACCCAGTACTTC.

The chain employs TRBV7-9 and TRBJ1-4, with D perhaps matching TRBD1 (5 bases). V was clipped by 7 bases and J by 6 bases, with 18 bases between them. The CDR3 has 15 residues. Germline V gene lookup returns CDR1 SEHNR and CDR2 FQNEAQ (reference sequence). CDR3 bases: TGTGCCAGCACCCGCATAGAGACAGTTGATGAAAAACTGTTTTTT. This codes for CASTRIETVDEKLFF.

The rearrangement uses TRBV7-3 and TRBJ2-1; perhaps TRBD2 as D (5 bases). Trimming took off 5 bases at V and 0 bases at J, with 11 bases between the two ends. The CDR3 loop spans 15 amino acids. Germline V gene data show CDR1 as SGHTA and CDR2 as FQGTGA. CDR3: CASSPTRDSYNEQFF. In DNA, the CDR3 is TGTGCCAGCAGCCCGACGAGGGACTCCTACAATGAGCAGTTCTTC.

Only one count was recorded for this clone. V is TRBV19 and J is TRBJ2-1; tentative D call: TRBD2 (7 bases). CDR3 length: 14 residues. The germline V and J ends were trimmed by 3 bases and 9 bases, with 15 bases remaining between them. Germline V gene sequence: CDR1 LNHDA, CDR2 SQIVND (reference sequence). The CDR3 here is CASSMLGGPGEQFF. For the CDR3, the DNA is TGTGCCAGTAGTATGCTGGGGGGGCCTGGTGAGCAGTTCTTC. The complete variable domain, with remaining parts taken from reference TRBV19 and TRBJ2-1, reads DGGITQSPKYLFRKEGQNVTLSCEQNLNHDAMYWYRQDPGQGLRLIYYSQIVNDFQKGDIAEGYSVSREKKESFPLTVTSAQKNPTAFYLCASSMLGGPGEQFFGPGTRLTVL.

The chain employs TRBV15 and TRBJ2-3, with TRBD2 matching over 8 bases. Germline CDR1 reads LNHNV; CDR2 reads YYDKDF (reference sequence). CDR3 length: 17 amino acids. The V segment lost 3 bases and the J segment 6 bases; nucleotides outside the gene matches: 14. In nucleotides, the CDR3 is TGTGCCACCAGCAGGGTAGGACTAGCTCAAGAGGGCGATACGCAGTATTTT. It is translated as CATSRVGLAQEGDTQYF.

This clone was recorded once. The chain has TRBV28 and TRBJ1-1; 7 bases are a match to TRBD1. This CDR3 spans 13 amino acids. CDR1 MDHEN and CDR2 SYDVKM come from the germline V gene. Trimming removed 3 bases from V and 4 bases from J; junction bases left unmatched: 2. CDR3 sequence reads: CASSLTGTTEAFF. The CDR3 nucleotides read TGTGCCAGCAGTTTGACAGGGACCACTGAAGCTTTCTTT.

This clone occurred once. The chain couples TRBV6-4 to TRBJ2-3, with a tentative D call TRBD1 (6 bases). V was pared by 3 bases and J by 4 bases, with 11 bases between. Germline V lookup: CDR1 MRHNA, CDR2 SNTAGT. The CDR3 totals 14 residues. CDR3 protein: CASSDTDRPDTQYF. Here the CDR3 DNA reads TGTGCCAGCAGTGATACGGACAGACCAGATACGCAGTATTTT.

In DNA form, the CDR3 reads TGTGCCAGCAGCCCTTCTAGCGGGAGGGGAAATGAGCAGTTCTTC. Its protein product is CASSPSSGRGNEQFF. The chain is built from TRBV7-3 and TRBJ2-1, with 12 bases fitting TRBD2. CDR3 length: 15 amino acids. Germline CDR1 SGHTA, CDR2 FQGTGA. V lost 5 bases to trimming and J lost 7 bases; unmatched junction nucleotides: 6.

CDR3 sequence reads: CASSLLFAGAQSDTQYF. CDR3 in DNA: TGTGCCAGCAGTCTCCTTTTTGCGGGAGCTCAGTCAGATACGCAGTATTTT. The chain uses TRBV28 and TRBJ2-3, with 7 bases that match TRBD2. The CDR3 runs 17 residues. With 5 bases clipped from V and 4 bases from J, the junction kept 15 bases outside the gene matches. CDR1 and CDR2 from the germline V gene are MDHEN and SYDVKM.

For the CDR3, the DNA is TGTGCCACCCGGGGCGGACATTCTAGCACAGATACGCAGTATTTT. As protein: CATRGGHSSTDTQYF. This chain connects TRBV6-5 to TRBJ2-3, with D tentatively TRBD1 or TRBD2 (5 bases each). This CDR3 has 15 residues. Germline V gene lookup returns CDR1 MNHEY and CDR2 SVGAGI. Trimming removed 10 bases from V and 0 bases from J, with 17 bases in between.

This clone came up once. The CDR3 sequence is CASSLEGTGSLAVPYEQYF. As DNA, the CDR3 is TGTGCCAGCAGCTTGGAGGGGACAGGGTCACTAGCGGTCCCCTACGAGCAGTACTTC. The V gene is TRBV5-6, the J gene TRBJ2-7; a weak D match, TRBD1 (9 bases). CDR1 and CDR2 from the germline V gene are SGHDT and YYEEEE. CDR3 length: 19 residues. V dropped 0 bases and J dropped 2 bases, with 24 bases sitting between them. The whole variable domain, filled in from reference TRBV5-6 and TRBJ2-7, reads DAGVTQSPTHLIKTRGQQVTLRCSPKSGHDTVSWYQQALGQGPQFIFQYYEEEERQRGNFPDRFSGHQFPNYSSELNVNALLLGDSALYLCASSLEGTGSLAVPYEQYFGPGTRLTVT.

The chain combines TRBV6-5 with TRBJ1-6, with D perhaps TRBD1 (5 bases). The V end was cut by 4 bases, the J end by 10 bases, with 17 bases between. Germline V CDR1 and CDR2: MNHEY, SVGAGI. There are 15 residues in the CDR3. CDR3 DNA sequence: TGTGCCAGCAGTTGGGGGTCCCTGCTAACCTCACCCCTCCACTTT. Translation gives CASSWGSLLTSPLHF.

V is TRBV7-9 and J is TRBJ2-1; D unresolved. Germline-derived CDR1 and CDR2 are SEHNR and FQNEAQ (reference sequence). V lost 5 bases, J lost 6 bases, and 11 bases lay in between. The CDR3 is 13 residues long. The CDR3 nucleotides are TGTGCCAGCAGCCCGCAGTTCGGCAATGAGCAGTTCTTC. This codes for CASSPQFGNEQFF.